The text below deals with one T cell receptor (beta chain). Its antigen remains unidentified. This record belongs to a study of regulatory T cells in long-lasting Graves disease. Regarding the study as a whole: There was favoring of TRBV28, TRBJ1-2 and TRBJ2-5 in persistent disease.

TCR beta libraries were built with iRepertoire HTBI primers and Arm-PCR of CDR3 regions. TCRdb independently ran MiXCR on the multiplex PCR reads; one entry per CDR3 protein. The table has 500,000 to 800,000 distinct CDR3 sequences, around 32% seen once. Time point reported: persistent/refractory GD, antithyroid drugs over 5 years with positive TRAb. Extracted PBMC RNA gave rise to the TCR library. CDR3 length: 13 residues. Germline CDR1 SQVTM, CDR2 ANQGSEA. V was clipped by 4 bases and J by 5 bases; unmatched bases: 7. This clonotype was obtained from a female donor with Graves disease. The specimen comprised peripheral blood mononuclear cells (PBMCs), sampled when the disease was refractory, from a patient treated with antithyroid drugs. V gene TRBV29-1 combines with J gene TRBJ2-7; 8 bases are a match to TRBD2. CDR3 sequence (DNA): TGCAGCGTTGGGGCTAGCGGGTTTAACGAGCAGTACTTC. Translated: CSVGASGFNEQYF.